This entry lists 26 T cell receptor beta chains sequenced from one sample in a study of cytomegalovirus exposure and HLA in healthy donors. Primers: 60 Vbeta forward and 13 Jbeta reverse. Measured with immunoSEQ multiplex PCR; TCRdb has only the in-frame clones, and not every one. The data hold about 140,000 clones, with approximately 82% observed a single time. The sequencing input was PBMCs. These receptor sequences come from a man between 18 and 29 years old in good health and CMV-seropositive.

A single count supports this clone. J is TRBJ2-1 and V is TRBV9; TRBD2 matches 10 bases. The V gene's germline CDR1 is SGDLS and CDR2 YYNGEE. CDR3 length: 14 residues. The V gene end was trimmed by 8 bases and the J gene end by 1 base; junction bases not matched to a gene: 3. DNA for the CDR3: TGTGCCAGTACTAGCGGGACTTCCTACAATGAGCAGTTCTTC. It specifies CASTSGTSYNEQFF.

This chain joins TRBV7-9 and TRBJ2-7, with 16 bases identical to TRBD2. There are 17 residues in the CDR3. Germline values: CDR1 SEHNR, CDR2 FQNEAQ (reference sequence). Trimming took 5 bases from V and 5 from J; bases not matched to a gene: 9. The DNA for the CDR3 is TGTGCCAGCAGCCTTACGGGACTAGCGGGAGGGCCCCACGAGCAGTACTTC. Amino acids: CASSLTGLAGGPHEQYF.

The genes are TRBV5-5 and TRBJ1-5; 10 nucleotides line up with TRBD1. The V gene end was trimmed by 0 bases and the J gene end by 9 bases; junction bases not matched to a gene: 6. The CDR3 consists of 15 residues. Germline-derived CDR1 and CDR2 are SGHKS and YYEKEE (reference sequence). The CDR3 coding sequence is TGTGCCAGCAGCTTGGGGACAGGGGGAGCCTTGCCCCAGCATTTT. Protein product: CASSLGTGGALPQHF.

The V gene is TRBV27, the J gene TRBJ2-6; no definite D call. The V end was cut by 4 bases, the J end by 1 base, with 5 bases between. The CDR3 is made up of 14 amino acids. Germline values: CDR1 MNHEY, CDR2 SMNVEV (reference sequence). The CDR3 coding sequence is TGTGCCAGCAGTTATCCTTCTGGGGCCAACGTCCTGACTTTC. Protein product: CASSYPSGANVLTF. The complete variable domain, with remaining parts taken from reference TRBV27 and TRBJ2-6, reads EAQVTQNPRYLITVTGKKLTVTCSQNMNHEYMSWYRQDPGLGLRQIYYSMNVEVTDKGDVPEGYKVSRKEKRNFPLILESPSPNQTSLYFCASSYPSGANVLTFGAGSRLTVL.

In its sample, this clone was seen a few times. The genes are TRBV9 and TRBJ1-2, with D maybe TRBD1 (5 bases). The germline V gene has CDR1 SGDLS and CDR2 YYNGEE. Trimming stripped 3 bases from V and 4 bases from J, with 19 bases between. The CDR3 consists of 16 residues. CDR3 residues: CASSARGGWQGYGYTF. In DNA form, the CDR3 reads TGTGCCAGCAGCGCCCGGGGGGGTTGGCAAGGCTATGGCTACACCTTC.

The chain is built from TRBV29-1 and TRBJ2-7; no reliable D call. The germline CDR1 and CDR2 sequences are SQVTM and ANQGSEA. The CDR3 runs to 13 residues. V gave up 4 bases and J gave up 1 base, with 11 bases separating them. The CDR3 DNA follows: TGCAGCGTTGCCTACCCGGGTTCCTACGAGCAGTACTTC. This translates into CSVAYPGSYEQYF.

Only one count was recorded for this clone. The chain recombines TRBV5-1 with TRBJ1-4, with D possibly TRBD1 on 6 matching bases. V was cut by 4 bases and J by 2 bases, with 12 bases left in between. This CDR3 has 15 residues. Germline-derived CDR1 and CDR2 are SGHRS and YFSETQ. The CDR3 nucleotides read TGCGCCAGCAGCCCCGCGGGGGCGACTAATGAAAAACTGTTTTTT. Translation: CASSPAGATNEKLFF.

The chain uses TRBV5-1 and TRBJ2-5; tentative D call: TRBD2 (7 bases). The V gene's germline CDR1 is SGHRS and CDR2 YFSETQ. V was trimmed by 7 bases and J by 5 bases, leaving 15 bases between them. The CDR3 has 13 residues. The CDR3 reads CASAQGRGETQYF. The CDR3 region has the DNA TGCGCCAGCGCCCAGGGGAGGGGCGAGACCCAGTACTTC.

A remark on this clone: At one end, the junction sequence differs from germline, possibly due to a read error. The genes are TRBV7-7 and TRBJ2-3; D unresolved. Germline V CDR1 and CDR2: SSHAT, FNYEAQ (reference sequence). CDR3 length: 13 amino acids. The CDR3 here is CASSLIQADTQYF. As DNA, the CDR3 is TGTGCTAGCAGCTTAATTCAAGCGGATACGCAGTATTTT. The full variable domain, with the rest looked up from reference TRBV7-7 and TRBJ2-3, is GAGVSQSPRYKVTKRGQDVTLRCDPISSHATLYWYQQALGQGPEFLTYFNYEAQPDKSGLPSDRFSAERPEGSISTLTIQRTEQRDSAMYRCASSLIQADTQYFGPGTRLTVL.

This clone showed up just once. In nucleotides, the CDR3 is TGTGCCAGCAGTCCATGGACTAGCGGGACGGGGCAGTACTTC. This encodes CASSPWTSGTGQYF. The chain joins TRBV27 to TRBJ2-7, with 12 positions matching TRBD2. Per germline, CDR1 MNHEY and CDR2 SMNVEV (reference sequence). The CDR3 runs 14 residues. J gave up 9 bases and V 5 bases, and 8 bases lay outside the gene matches.

V usage is TRBV19 and J usage is TRBJ2-2; D is undetermined. Germline V gene sequence: CDR1 LNHDA, CDR2 SQIVND (reference sequence). Trimming pared 0 bases from V and 5 bases from J, leaving 13 bases between. CDR3 length: 16 amino acids. The DNA of the CDR3 is TGTGCCAGTAGTATAGAATCCCCCTCCGGGACCGGGGAGCTGTTTTTT. It encodes CASSIESPSGTGELFF.

J is TRBJ1-4 and V is TRBV9; the D is unclear. CDR3 length equals 15 residues. Per germline, CDR1 SGDLS and CDR2 YYNGEE. Trimming left V 6 bases short and J 5 bases short, with 17 bases between. DNA for the CDR3: TGTGCCAGCACACCTCTTGGGCAGTCCAATGAAAAACTGTTTTTT. Its protein is CASTPLGQSNEKLFF.

V is TRBV19 and J is TRBJ1-3; no clear D gene. V was trimmed by 6 bases and J by 0 bases, leaving 9 bases between them. The CDR3 is made up of 14 amino acids. Germline CDR1 reads LNHDA; CDR2 reads SQIVND (reference sequence). CDR3 region: CASRAGSSGNTIYF. CDR3 nucleotides: TGTGCCAGTAGAGCGGGTAGCTCTGGAAACACCATATATTTT.

V is TRBV10-3 and J is TRBJ1-1; D ambiguous. The CDR3 contains 15 residues. Germline loops: CDR1 ENHRY, CDR2 SYGVKD. Trimming took off 3 bases at V and 1 base at J, with 12 bases between the two ends. The DNA for the CDR3 is TGTGCCATCAGTGAAGCGGGAACAGAGAACACTGAAGCTTTCTTT. Residues: CAISEAGTENTEAFF.

V gene TRBV30 combines with J gene TRBJ2-3; 8 bases map to TRBD2. Unmatched junction bases numbered 13, after V lost 7 bases and J lost 4 bases. From germline, CDR1 is GTSNPN and CDR2 SVGIG (reference sequence). This CDR3 has 15 amino acids. The CDR3 DNA is TGTGCCTTCCTAGTAAAGCGGGAGATGGCAGATACGCAGTATTTT. It is translated as CAFLVKREMADTQYF. Full variable domain (rest looked up from reference TRBV30 and TRBJ2-3): SQTIHQWPATLVQPVGSPLSLECTVEGTSNPNLYWYRQAAGRGLQLLFYSVGIGQISSEVPQNLSASRPQDRQFILSSKKLLLSDSGFYLCAFLVKREMADTQYFGPGTRLTVL.

This clone was recorded once. The chain carries TRBV19 and TRBJ2-2; 13 bases are shared with TRBD2. The CDR3 extends over 16 amino acids. Trimming removed 5 bases from V and 8 bases from J; junction bases left unmatched: 8. CDR1 is LNHDA and CDR2 is SQIVND in the germline V gene (reference sequence). CDR3 loop: CASSSAGTSGIGELFF. CDR3 coding DNA: TGTGCCAGTAGTTCCGCCGGGACTAGCGGGATTGGGGAGCTGTTTTTT.

The chain has TRBV28 and TRBJ1-1, with 7 bases matching TRBD1. Germline CDR1 reads MDHEN; CDR2 reads SYDVKM. The CDR3 length is 14 residues. Trimming removed 6 bases from V and 10 bases from J; junction bases left unmatched: 14. CDR3 loop: CASSPSDRVWGAFF. CDR3 DNA: TGTGCCAGCAGCCCCTCCGACAGGGTTTGGGGAGCTTTCTTT. The full variable domain, rest sourced from reference TRBV28 and TRBJ1-1, is DVKVTQSSRYLVKRTGEKVFLECVQDMDHENMFWYRQDPGLGLRLIYFSYDVKMKEKGDIPEGYSVSREKKERFSLILESASTNQTSMYLCASSPSDRVWGAFFGQGTRLTVV.

Only one count was recorded for this clone. The genes are TRBV27 and TRBJ1-5, with unresolved D. Germline loops: CDR1 MNHEY, CDR2 SMNVEV (reference sequence). Trimming took off 8 bases at V and 6 bases at J, with 23 bases between the two ends. This CDR3 contains 16 residues. CDR3 sequence: CASGYQVGLGGQPQHF. The CDR3 DNA sequence: TGTGCCAGCGGATACCAAGTTGGGTTAGGCGGTCAGCCCCAGCATTTT.

The J gene is TRBJ2-1, the V gene TRBV28; maybe TRBD2 (5 bases). The CDR3 loop spans 15 amino acids. CDR1 is MDHEN, CDR2 SYDVKM, per germline. V was pared by 6 bases and J by 5 bases, with 17 bases between. CDR3 amino acids: CASSSQTAGDNEQFF. Written as DNA, the CDR3 is TGTGCCAGCAGCTCGCAGACCGCCGGGGACAATGAGCAGTTCTTC.

V is TRBV5-4 and J is TRBJ2-1, with 11 bases fitting TRBD1. CDR1 SGHNT and CDR2 YYREEE come from the germline V gene (reference sequence). The CDR3 consists of 15 residues. The V segment lost 5 bases and the J segment 6 bases; nucleotides outside the gene matches: 7. This chain's CDR3 is CASRSGTGGVNEQFF. The DNA of the CDR3 is TGTGCCAGCAGATCCGGGACAGGGGGTGTCAATGAGCAGTTCTTC.

The chain has TRBV28 and TRBJ1-1, with unresolved D. Germline V gene lookup returns CDR1 MDHEN and CDR2 SYDVKM. The ends were cut back, 5 bases at V and 1 base at J, with 17 bases in the middle. CDR3 size: 16 residues. DNA for the CDR3: TGTGCCAGCAGTAGCTCCATGGGCCTGTGGAACACTGAAGCTTTCTTT. As protein: CASSSSMGLWNTEAFF.

The chain joins TRBV28 to TRBJ2-7; 13 nucleotides line up with TRBD2. The CDR3 runs 16 residues. The germline gives CDR1 MDHEN, CDR2 SYDVKM. The V and J ends lost 4 bases and 7 bases, in that order; junction bases with no gene match: 10. In DNA, the CDR3 is TGTGCCAGCAGTTCCGCCGGGACTAGCGGGATAGGGGAGCAGTACTTC. This translates into CASSSAGTSGIGEQYF. Supplemented by reference TRBV28 and TRBJ2-7, the full variable domain reads DVKVTQSSRYLVKRTGEKVFLECVQDMDHENMFWYRQDPGLGLRLIYFSYDVKMKEKGDIPEGYSVSREKKERFSLILESASTNQTSMYLCASSSAGTSGIGEQYFGPGTRLTVT.

The chain employs TRBV19 and TRBJ1-1; D call uncertain. The germline V gene has CDR1 LNHDA and CDR2 SQIVND (reference sequence). This CDR3 comprises 12 residues. Trimming left V 4 bases short and J 1 base short, with 4 bases between. CDR3 nucleotide sequence: TGTGCCAGTAGTACCTGGAACACTGAAGCTTTCTTT. Translating gives CASSTWNTEAFF.

The chain joins TRBV5-1 to TRBJ1-5; 7 nucleotides align to TRBD1. Germline-derived CDR1 and CDR2 are SGHRS and YFSETQ. The CDR3 covers 14 residues. The V gene end was trimmed by 0 bases and the J gene end by 4 bases; junction bases not matched to a gene: 1. This chain's CDR3 is CASSLGDRNQPQHF. CDR3 nucleotide sequence: TGCGCCAGCAGCTTGGGGGACAGAAATCAGCCCCAGCATTTT.

This chain links TRBV28 with TRBJ2-6; the match to TRBD1 covers 7 bases. CDR1 is MDHEN, CDR2 SYDVKM, per germline. The CDR3 sequence is 16 residues long. The J segment lost 1 base and the V segment lost 5 bases, leaving 5 bases of the junction unmatched. CDR3 in DNA: TGTGCCAGCAGTCTGCCGGGACAGTCTGGGGCCAACGTCCTGACTTTC. Amino acid sequence: CASSLPGQSGANVLTF.

This chain joins TRBV28 and TRBJ2-1; possible D gene TRBD2, 6 bases. V lost 6 bases and J 0 bases, leaving 18 bases between the germline ends. CDR3 length: 17 residues. Looked up from germline, CDR1 is MDHEN and CDR2 is SYDVKM. CDR3: CASRKWGGRSSYNEQFF. DNA for the CDR3: TGTGCCAGCAGAAAATGGGGAGGCAGGAGCTCCTACAATGAGCAGTTCTTC.